This paragraph covers one T cell receptor beta chain sequence. The definition of stable Graves' hyperthyroidism was no ophthalmopathy progression within 18 months. Patients aged 18 to 65 had newly diagnosed hyperthyroidism that had lasted under 2 months. The data were taken from a study of T cells in Graves' hyperthyroidism and ophthalmopathy. Study-level background: Peripheral blood collection took place at initial diagnosis, before any treatment.

RNA transcripts provided the source from which TCR beta CDR3 regions were amplified. Using the HTBI primer set, a first-round RT-PCR was run on the TCR CDR3. TCRdb re-derived calls from the multiplex PCR reads in MiXCR, one entry per CDR3 protein. The sample yields fewer than 350,000 distinct CDR3 sequences, over 15% seen once. CDR3 length: 15 amino acids. The V gene's germline CDR1 is MGHRA and CDR2 YSYEKL. The V end lost 5 bases, the J end lost 3 bases, and 15 bases lay between the germline ends. The chain carries TRBV4-1 and TRBJ2-3, with D maybe TRBD1 (5 bases). Specimen: blood. This TCR was sampled from a woman between 45 and 65 years old with Graves' hyperthyroidism. The DNA of the CDR3 is TGCGCCAGCAGCGAACAGGAGTCGGAGACAGATACGCAGTATTTT. Its translation is CASSEQESETDTQYF.